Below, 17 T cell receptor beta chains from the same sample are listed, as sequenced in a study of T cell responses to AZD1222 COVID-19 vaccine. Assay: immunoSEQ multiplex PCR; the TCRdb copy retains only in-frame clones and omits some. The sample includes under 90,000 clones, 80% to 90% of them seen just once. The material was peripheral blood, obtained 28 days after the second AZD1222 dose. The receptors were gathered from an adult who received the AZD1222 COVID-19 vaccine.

CDR3: CASSQEVRGLWETQYF. CDR3 nucleotide sequence: TGTGCCAGCAGCCAGGAAGTTAGGGGGCTGTGGGAGACCCAGTACTTC. The rearrangement links TRBV3-1 (or the pseudogene TRBV3-2) to TRBJ2-5; 7 bases line up with TRBD1. The CDR3 covers 16 residues. V lost 3 bases to trimming and J lost 5 bases; unmatched junction nucleotides: 12. Germline V gene data show CDR1 as LGHDT and CDR2 as YNNKEL (reference sequence).

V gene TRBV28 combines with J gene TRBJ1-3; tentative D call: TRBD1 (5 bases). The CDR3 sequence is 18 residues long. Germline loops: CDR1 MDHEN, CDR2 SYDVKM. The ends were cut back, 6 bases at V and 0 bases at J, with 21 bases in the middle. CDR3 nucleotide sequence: TGTGCCAGCAGCCCCGACCTCGGGGCGTCTGTCTCTGGAAACACCATATATTTT. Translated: CASSPDLGASVSGNTIYF.

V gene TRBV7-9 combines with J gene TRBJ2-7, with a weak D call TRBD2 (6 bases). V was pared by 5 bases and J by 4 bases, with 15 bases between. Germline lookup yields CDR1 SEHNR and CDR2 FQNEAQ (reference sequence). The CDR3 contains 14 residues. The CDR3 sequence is CASSLGPGGYEQYF. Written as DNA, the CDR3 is TGTGCCAGCAGCCTAGGGCCCGGGGGTTACGAGCAGTACTTC.

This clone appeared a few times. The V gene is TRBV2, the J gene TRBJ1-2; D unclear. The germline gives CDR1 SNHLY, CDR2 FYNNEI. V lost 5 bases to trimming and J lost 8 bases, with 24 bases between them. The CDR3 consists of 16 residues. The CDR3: CASSSLGSGPYVGYTF. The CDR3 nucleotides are TGTGCCAGCAGTTCCTTAGGGTCCGGACCCTATGTAGGCTACACCTTC. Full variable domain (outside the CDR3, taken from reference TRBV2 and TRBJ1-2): EPEVTQTPSHQVTQMGQEVILRCVPISNHLYFYWYRQILGQKVEFLVSFYNNEISEKSEIFDDQFSVERPDGSNFTLKIRSTKLEDSAMYFCASSSLGSGPYVGYTFGSGTRLTVV.

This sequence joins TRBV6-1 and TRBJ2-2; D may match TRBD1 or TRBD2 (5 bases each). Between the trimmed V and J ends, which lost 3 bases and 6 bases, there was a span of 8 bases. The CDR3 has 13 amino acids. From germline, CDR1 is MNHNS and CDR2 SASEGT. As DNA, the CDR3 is TGTGCCAGCAGTGAGGGGCGGGCCGGGGAGCTGTTTTTT. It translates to CASSEGRAGELFF.

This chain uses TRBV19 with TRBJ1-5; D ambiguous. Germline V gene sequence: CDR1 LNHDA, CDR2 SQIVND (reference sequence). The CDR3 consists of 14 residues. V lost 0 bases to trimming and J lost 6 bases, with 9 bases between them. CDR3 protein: CASSIDQEVQPQHF. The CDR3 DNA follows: TGTGCCAGTAGTATAGATCAGGAGGTTCAGCCCCAGCATTTT.

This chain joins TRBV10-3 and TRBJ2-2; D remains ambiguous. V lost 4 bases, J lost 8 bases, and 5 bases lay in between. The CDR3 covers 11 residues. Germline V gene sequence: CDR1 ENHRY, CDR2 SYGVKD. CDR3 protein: CAISAGGELFF. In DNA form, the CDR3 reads TGTGCCATCAGTGCCGGGGGGGAGCTGTTTTTT.

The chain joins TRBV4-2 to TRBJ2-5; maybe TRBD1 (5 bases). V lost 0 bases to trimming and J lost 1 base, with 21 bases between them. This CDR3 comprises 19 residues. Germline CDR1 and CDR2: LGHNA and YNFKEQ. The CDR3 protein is CASSQDGKGSLNVQETQYF. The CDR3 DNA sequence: TGTGCCAGCAGCCAAGATGGGAAGGGGTCCCTTAATGTCCAAGAGACCCAGTACTTC.

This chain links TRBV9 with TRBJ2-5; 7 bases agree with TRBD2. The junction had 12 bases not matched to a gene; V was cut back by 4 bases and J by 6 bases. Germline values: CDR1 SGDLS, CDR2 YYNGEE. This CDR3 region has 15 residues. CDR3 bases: TGTGCCAGCAGCCTCCGGGGGAGGGCGAGGAAGACCCAGTACTTC. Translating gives CASSLRGRARKTQYF.

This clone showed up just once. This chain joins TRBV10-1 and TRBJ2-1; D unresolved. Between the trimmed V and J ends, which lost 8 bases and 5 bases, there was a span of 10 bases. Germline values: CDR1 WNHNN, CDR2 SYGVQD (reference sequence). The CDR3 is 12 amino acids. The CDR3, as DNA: TGCGCCAGCGGCGACTGGGACAATGAGCAGTTCTTC. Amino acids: CASGDWDNEQFF.

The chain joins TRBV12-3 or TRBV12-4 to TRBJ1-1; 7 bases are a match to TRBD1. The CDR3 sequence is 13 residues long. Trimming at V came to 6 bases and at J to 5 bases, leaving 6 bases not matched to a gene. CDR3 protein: CASSQGGWTEAFF. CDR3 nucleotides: TGTGCCAGCAGCCAGGGGGGCTGGACTGAAGCTTTCTTT.

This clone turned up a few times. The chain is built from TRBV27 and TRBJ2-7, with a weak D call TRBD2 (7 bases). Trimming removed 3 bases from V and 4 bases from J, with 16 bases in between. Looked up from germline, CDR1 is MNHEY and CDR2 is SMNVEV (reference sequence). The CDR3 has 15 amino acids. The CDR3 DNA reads TGTGCCAGCAGTTTCTCCGGGGGGCGTAGGTACGAGCAGTACTTC. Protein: CASSFSGGRRYEQYF.

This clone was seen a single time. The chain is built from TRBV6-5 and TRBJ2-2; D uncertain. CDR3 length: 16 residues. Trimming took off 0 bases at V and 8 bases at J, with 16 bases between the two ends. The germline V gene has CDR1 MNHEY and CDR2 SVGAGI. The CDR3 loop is CASSYSRVPSQGELFF. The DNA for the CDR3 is TGTGCCAGCAGTTACTCCCGGGTCCCCTCTCAAGGGGAGCTGTTTTTT.

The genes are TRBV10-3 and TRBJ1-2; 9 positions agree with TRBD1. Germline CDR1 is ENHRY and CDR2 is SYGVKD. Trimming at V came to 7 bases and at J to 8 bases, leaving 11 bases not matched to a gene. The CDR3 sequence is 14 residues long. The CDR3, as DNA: TGTGCCATCACTCAGCCCGGGACAGGGACCGGCTACACCTTC. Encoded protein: CAITQPGTGTGYTF.

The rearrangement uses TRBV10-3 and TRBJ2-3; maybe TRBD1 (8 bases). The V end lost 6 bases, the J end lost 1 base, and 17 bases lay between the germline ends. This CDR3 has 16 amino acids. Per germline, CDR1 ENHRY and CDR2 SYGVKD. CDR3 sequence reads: CAISDGQGGGTDTQYF. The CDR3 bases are TGTGCCATCAGCGATGGACAGGGAGGGGGCACAGATACGCAGTATTTT.

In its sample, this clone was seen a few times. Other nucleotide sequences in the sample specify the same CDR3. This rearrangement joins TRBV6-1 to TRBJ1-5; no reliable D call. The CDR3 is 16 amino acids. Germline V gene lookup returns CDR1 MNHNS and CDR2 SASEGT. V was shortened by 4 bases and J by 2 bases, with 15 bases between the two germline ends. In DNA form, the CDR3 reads TGTGCCAGCAGTGCTAGGTCGGACTGGGGCAATCAGCCCCAGCATTTT. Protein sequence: CASSARSDWGNQPQHF.

DNA for the CDR3: TGTGCCACCAGCCCCCGGCAGGGCACCACCTACGAGCAGTACTTC. It yields the protein CATSPRQGTTYEQYF. The rearrangement joins TRBV24-1 to TRBJ2-7; weak D call: TRBD1 (5 bases). This CDR3 spans 15 amino acids. The germline CDR1 and CDR2 sequences are KGHDR and SFDVKD. The V gene lost 7 bases and the J gene lost 2 bases, with 17 bases spanning the gap.